Sequencing of this T cell receptor (beta chain) was carried out in a study of blood T cell repertoires in COVID-19. Study in general: There were acute and convalescent COVID-19 samples, and they came from the United States, Italy and Spain. From T cells, B-cell-depleted T cells, or PBMCs came the material, which was cDNA or gDNA.

Measured with immunoSEQ multiplex PCR; TCRdb has only the in-frame clones, and not every one. Of about 96,000 clones in the sample, less than 85% were seen once. The CDR3 length is 15 residues. Germline lookup yields CDR1 ENHRY and CDR2 SYGVKD. J was trimmed by 1 base and V by 5 bases; bases with no gene match: 4. The TCR comes from a woman aged 55-69 years with acute or convalescent COVID-19. Sequencing used peripheral blood. The J gene is TRBJ2-2, the V gene TRBV10-3, with TRBD1 identical over 7 bases. The CDR3: CAISNGQENTGELFF. DNA of the CDR3: TGTGCCATCAGTAACGGACAGGAGAACACCGGGGAGCTGTTTTTT.